In its sample, the clone carrying this TCR beta chain is large (0.1 to 1%). Its antigen remains unidentified. V lost 6 bases, J lost 10 bases, and 11 bases stayed unmatched. This CDR3 has 13 amino acids. Treatment: randomized to nivolumab then ipilimumab (arm A) or the reverse (arm B). These data originate in a study of sequential checkpoint blockade in melanoma. In the study overall: Matched biopsies came pretreatment and at week 13 for about 24 patients.

General observations from the study: Mutational load did not correlate with tumor T-cell fraction or clonality. Rising tumor T-cell fraction and clonality meant about 30 times likelier benefit.

Here immunoSEQ multiplex PCR was the method, and the copy in TCRdb shows in-frame clones only, minus some. The repertoire holds more than 350 clones, with over 20% as singletons. The input for sequencing was tumor tissue (inferred from file names), taken from a patient given nivolumab and ipilimumab in sequence. V is TRBV23-1 and J is TRBJ1-1; 7 bases align to TRBD1. TRBV23-1 has ORF status, its function being uncertain. This clonotype originated in a human donor with melanoma. The CDR3 nucleotides are TGCGCCAGCAGCCAAACAGGGGTGGGGAGAGCTTTCTTT. Amino acids: CASSQTGVGRAFF.